The rows below give T cell receptor beta chains drawn from one sample of a study of beta chain features in type 1 diabetes. Clones were read by immunoSEQ multiplex PCR, and TCRdb kept only the in-frame ones, dropping some. The table has 50,000 to 70,000 clones, 52% seen once. Material: Tregs from blood. The receptors were gathered from a woman in her thirties or forties with type 1 diabetes. Both conserved end residues are part of each CDR3. The order of the fields is CDR3 length, V gene, D gene, clone size, J gene, CDR3 protein, CDR3 DNA. The D gene is left open where the match is weak. Where a row states a size, it is once, few, many or the class of an expanded clone; other rows omit it.

len: 14
v_gene: TRBV27
d_gene: NA
abundance: NA
j_gene: TRBJ1-4
CDR3aa: CASSYGLSPEKLFF
CDR3nt: TGTGCCAGCAGTTATGGACTAAGTCCTGAAAAACTGTTTTTT

len: 14
v_gene: TRBV10-2
d_gene: NA
abundance: few
j_gene: TRBJ2-7
CDR3aa: CASSRGPRVGEQYF
CDR3nt: TGCGCCAGCAGTCGAGGGCCTAGAGTCGGCGAGCAGTACTTC

len: 15
v_gene: TRBV6-5
d_gene: TRBD1
abundance: NA
j_gene: TRBJ1-1
CDR3aa: CASSYSPDRGTEAFF
CDR3nt: TGTGCCAGCAGTTACTCCCCGGACAGGGGCACTGAAGCTTTCTTT

len: 11
v_gene: TRBV7-2
d_gene: NA
abundance: few
j_gene: TRBJ1-2
CDR3aa: CASRANYGYTF
CDR3nt: TGTGCCAGCCGGGCTAACTATGGCTACACCTTC

len: 15
v_gene: TRBV6-6
d_gene: TRBD1
abundance: NA
j_gene: TRBJ2-7
CDR3aa: CASSYRQGGVYEQYF
CDR3nt: TGTGCCAGCAGTTACCGACAGGGGGGAGTCTACGAGCAGTACTTC

len: 15
v_gene: TRBV25-1
d_gene: NA
abundance: few
j_gene: TRBJ1-2
CDR3aa: CASSDPWRGNDGYTF
CDR3nt: TGTGCCAGCAGTGACCCTTGGAGGGGTAACGATGGCTACACCTTC

len: 15
v_gene: TRBV9
d_gene: NA
abundance: NA
j_gene: TRBJ1-1
CDR3aa: CASSVGGTLNTEAFF
CDR3nt: TGTGCCAGCAGCGTAGGAGGGACATTGAACACTGAAGCTTTCTTT

len: 11
v_gene: TRBV20-1
d_gene: NA
abundance: few
j_gene: TRBJ2-7
CDR3aa: CSARQQGEQYF
CDR3nt: TGCAGTGCTAGACAGCAGGGCGAGCAGTACTTC

len: 16
v_gene: TRBV19
d_gene: TRBD1
abundance: few
j_gene: TRBJ2-7
CDR3aa: CASSRQGQGPAYEQYF
CDR3nt: TGTGCCAGTAGTAGACAGGGACAGGGGCCAGCCTACGAGCAGTACTTC

len: 13
v_gene: TRBV19
d_gene: TRBD1
abundance: NA
j_gene: TRBJ2-7
CDR3aa: CASSPSTGAKQYF
CDR3nt: TGTGCCAGTAGTCCCTCGACAGGGGCAAAGCAGTACTTC

len: 14
v_gene: TRBV11-2
d_gene: NA
abundance: few
j_gene: TRBJ2-7
CDR3aa: CASSPGWERYEQYF
CDR3nt: TGTGCCAGCAGCCCGGGGTGGGAGCGGTACGAGCAGTACTTC

len: 13
v_gene: TRBV5-6
d_gene: NA
abundance: NA
j_gene: TRBJ1-2
CDR3aa: CASSLSGAMGYTF
CDR3nt: TGTGCCAGCAGCTTGTCAGGGGCTATGGGCTACACCTTC

len: 14
v_gene: TRBV11-2
d_gene: NA
abundance: NA
j_gene: TRBJ2-3
CDR3aa: CASTSVHRTDTQYF
CDR3nt: TGTGCCAGCACCTCTGTCCATCGGACAGATACGCAGTATTTT

len: 14
v_gene: TRBV11-1
d_gene: NA
abundance: NA
j_gene: TRBJ2-1
CDR3aa: CASSLEAAHNEQFF
CDR3nt: TGTGCCAGCAGCTTAGAGGCGGCCCACAATGAGCAGTTCTTC

len: 13
v_gene: TRBV7-2
d_gene: TRBD1
abundance: NA
j_gene: TRBJ1-2
CDR3aa: CASSPGQAYGYTF
CDR3nt: TGTGCCAGCAGCCCGGGACAGGCCTATGGCTACACCTTC

len: 18
v_gene: TRBV14
d_gene: NA
abundance: few
j_gene: TRBJ1-2
CDR3aa: CASSPGITSRLKEDGYTF
CDR3nt: TGTGCCAGCAGCCCAGGTATAACTAGCCGACTCAAGGAAGATGGCTACACCTTC

len: 15
v_gene: TRBV7-9
d_gene: TRBD1
abundance: NA
j_gene: TRBJ1-1
CDR3aa: CASSIGQGLNTEAFF
CDR3nt: TGTGCCAGCAGCATAGGACAGGGGTTGAACACTGAAGCTTTCTTT

len: 15
v_gene: TRBV30
d_gene: NA
abundance: NA
j_gene: TRBJ2-1
CDR3aa: CAWSVQVLSYNEQFF
CDR3nt: TGTGCCTGGAGTGTTCAGGTACTCTCCTACAATGAGCAGTTCTTC

len: 15
v_gene: TRBV5-1
d_gene: TRBD1
abundance: once
j_gene: TRBJ1-4
CDR3aa: CASSLDRGTNEKLFF
CDR3nt: TGCGCCAGCAGCTTAGACAGGGGAACTAATGAAAAACTGTTTTTT

len: 13
v_gene: TRBV18
d_gene: NA
abundance: NA
j_gene: TRBJ2-7
CDR3aa: CASSLRTEGEQYF
CDR3nt: TGTGCCAGCTCACTCAGGACAGAAGGGGAGCAGTACTTC

len: 14
v_gene: TRBV5-1
d_gene: TRBD1
abundance: NA
j_gene: TRBJ2-2
CDR3aa: CASSSGQYTGELFF
CDR3nt: TGCGCCAGCAGCTCGGGACAGTACACCGGGGAGCTGTTTTTT

len: 16
v_gene: TRBV27
d_gene: TRBD2
abundance: NA
j_gene: TRBJ2-1
CDR3aa: CASREWGLADYNEQFF
CDR3nt: TGTGCCAGCAGGGAGTGGGGACTAGCGGACTACAATGAGCAGTTCTTC

len: 16
v_gene: TRBV21-1
d_gene: NA
abundance: few
j_gene: TRBJ2-2
CDR3aa: CASNPPGLAGSGELFF
CDR3nt: TGTGCCAGCAACCCTCCGGGACTAGCGGGCTCCGGGGAGCTGTTTTTT

len: 14
v_gene: TRBV2
d_gene: NA
abundance: few
j_gene: TRBJ2-7
CDR3aa: CASSERRGPYEQYF
CDR3nt: TGTGCCAGCAGTGAGAGGCGGGGACCCTACGAGCAGTACTTC

len: 15
v_gene: TRBV7-2
d_gene: NA
abundance: NA
j_gene: TRBJ2-1
CDR3aa: CASSLDSTGYNEQFF
CDR3nt: TGTGCCAGCAGCTTGGACTCGACTGGTTACAATGAGCAGTTCTTC

len: 12
v_gene: TRBV28
d_gene: NA
abundance: NA
j_gene: TRBJ1-5
CDR3aa: CASSFEGQPQHF
CDR3nt: TGTGCCAGCAGTTTCGAGGGTCAGCCCCAGCATTTT